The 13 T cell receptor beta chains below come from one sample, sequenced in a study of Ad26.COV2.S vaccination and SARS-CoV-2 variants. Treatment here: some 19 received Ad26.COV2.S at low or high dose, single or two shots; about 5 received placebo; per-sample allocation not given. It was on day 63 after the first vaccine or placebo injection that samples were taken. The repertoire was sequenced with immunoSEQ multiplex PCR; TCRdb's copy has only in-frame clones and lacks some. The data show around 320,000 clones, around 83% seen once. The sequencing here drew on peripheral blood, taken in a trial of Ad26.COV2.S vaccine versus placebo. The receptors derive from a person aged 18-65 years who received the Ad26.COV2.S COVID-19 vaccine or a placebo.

CDR3 loop: CAISEGGGSGVPDTQYF. CDR3 bases: TGTGCCATCAGTGAAGGTGGTGGCAGCGGGGTGCCAGATACGCAGTATTTT. The chain recombines TRBV10-3 with TRBJ2-3, with 7 bases that match TRBD2. Germline V gene lookup returns CDR1 ENHRY and CDR2 SYGVKD. J was trimmed by 4 bases and V by 3 bases; bases with no gene match: 13. The CDR3 loop spans 17 amino acids.

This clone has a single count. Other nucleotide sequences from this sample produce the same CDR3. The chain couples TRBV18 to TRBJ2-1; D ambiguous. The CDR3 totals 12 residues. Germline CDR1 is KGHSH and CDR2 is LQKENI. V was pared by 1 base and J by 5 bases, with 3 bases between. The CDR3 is CASSPRDNEQFF. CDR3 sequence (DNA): TGTGCCAGCTCACCACGTGACAATGAGCAGTTCTTC.

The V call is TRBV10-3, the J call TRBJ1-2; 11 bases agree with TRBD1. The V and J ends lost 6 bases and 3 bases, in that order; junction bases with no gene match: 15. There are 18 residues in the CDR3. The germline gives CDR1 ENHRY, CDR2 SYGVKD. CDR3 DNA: TGTGCCATCAGCCCCAACAAGGGACAGGGGGTAAGAGACTATGGCTACACCTTC. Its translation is CAISPNKGQGVRDYGYTF.

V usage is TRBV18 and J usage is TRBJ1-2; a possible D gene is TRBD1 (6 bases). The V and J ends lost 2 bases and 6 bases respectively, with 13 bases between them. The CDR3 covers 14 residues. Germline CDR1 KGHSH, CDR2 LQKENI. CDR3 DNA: TGTGCCAGCTCACCAGTACAGGGCGCCGATGGCTACACCTTC. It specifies CASSPVQGADGYTF.

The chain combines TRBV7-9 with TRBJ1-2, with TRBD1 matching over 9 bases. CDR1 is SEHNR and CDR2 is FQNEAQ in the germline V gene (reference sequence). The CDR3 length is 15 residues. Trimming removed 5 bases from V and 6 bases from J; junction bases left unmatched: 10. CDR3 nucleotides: TGTGCCAGCAGCCAATCACAGGGGGCGCGGGATGGCTACACCTTC. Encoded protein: CASSQSQGARDGYTF.

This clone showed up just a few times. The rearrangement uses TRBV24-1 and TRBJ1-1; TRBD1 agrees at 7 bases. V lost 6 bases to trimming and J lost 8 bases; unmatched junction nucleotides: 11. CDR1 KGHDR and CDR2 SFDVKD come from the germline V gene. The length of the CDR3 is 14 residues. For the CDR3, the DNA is TGTGCCACCAGTACACCGGACAGGCCGGGAGAAGCTTTCTTT. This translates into CATSTPDRPGEAFF.

CDR3 residues: CASSPGLLYYSNQPQHF. In nucleotides, the CDR3 is TGTGCCAGCAGTCCGGGTCTTCTCTATTATAGCAATCAGCCCCAGCATTTT. The J gene is TRBJ1-5, the V gene TRBV6-6, with D unclear. The CDR3 is 17 residues long. CDR1 MNHNY and CDR2 SVGAGI come from the germline V gene (reference sequence). V was trimmed by 5 bases and J by 0 bases, leaving 17 bases between them.

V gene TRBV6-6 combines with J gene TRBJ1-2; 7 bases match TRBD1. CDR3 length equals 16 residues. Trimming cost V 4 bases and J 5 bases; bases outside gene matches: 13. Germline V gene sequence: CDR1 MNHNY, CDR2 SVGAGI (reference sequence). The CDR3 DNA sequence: TGTGCCAGCAGTTCGATAGACAGGGCCCCGTTTTATGGCTACACCTTC. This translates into CASSSIDRAPFYGYTF.

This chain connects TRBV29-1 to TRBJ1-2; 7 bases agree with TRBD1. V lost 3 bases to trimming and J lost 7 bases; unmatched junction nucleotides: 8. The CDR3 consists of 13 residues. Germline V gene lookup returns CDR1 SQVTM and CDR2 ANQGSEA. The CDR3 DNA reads TGCAGCGTTGACCCCCTACAGGGGTCTGGCTACACCTTC. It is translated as CSVDPLQGSGYTF.

The CDR3 region has the DNA TGTGCCACCAGCAGAGATTACCAAACTTCGGACACTGAAGCTTTCTTT. It is translated as CATSRDYQTSDTEAFF. This rearrangement joins TRBV15 to TRBJ1-1; D is unresolved. The CDR3 sequence is 16 residues long. Trimming removed 0 bases at V and 3 bases at J, with 14 bases between. CDR1 and CDR2 (germline): LNHNV, YYDKDF (reference sequence).

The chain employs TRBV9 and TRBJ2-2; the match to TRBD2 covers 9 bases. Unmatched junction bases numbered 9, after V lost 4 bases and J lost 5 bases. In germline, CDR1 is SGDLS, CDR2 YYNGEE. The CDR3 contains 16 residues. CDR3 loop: CASSISSGGRTGELFF. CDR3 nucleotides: TGTGCCAGCAGCATAAGTAGCGGGGGAAGAACCGGGGAGCTGTTTTTT.

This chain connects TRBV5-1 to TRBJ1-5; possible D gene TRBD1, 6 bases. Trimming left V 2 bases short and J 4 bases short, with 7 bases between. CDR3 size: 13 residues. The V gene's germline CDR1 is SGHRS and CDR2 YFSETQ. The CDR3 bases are TGCGCCAGCAGCTTCACAGGGAATCAGCCCCAGCATTTT. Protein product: CASSFTGNQPQHF.

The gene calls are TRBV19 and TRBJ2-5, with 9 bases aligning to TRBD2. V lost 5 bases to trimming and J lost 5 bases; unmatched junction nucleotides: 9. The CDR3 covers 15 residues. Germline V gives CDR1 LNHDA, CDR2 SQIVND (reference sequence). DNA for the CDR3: TGTGCCAGTAGTCCCAGCGGGGGGACTCCGGAGACCCAGTACTTC. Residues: CASSPSGGTPETQYF. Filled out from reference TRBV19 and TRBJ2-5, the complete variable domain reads DGGITQSPKYLFRKEGQNVTLSCEQNLNHDAMYWYRQDPGQGLRLIYYSQIVNDFQKGDIAEGYSVSREKKESFPLTVTSAQKNPTAFYLCASSPSGGTPETQYFGPGTRLLVL.